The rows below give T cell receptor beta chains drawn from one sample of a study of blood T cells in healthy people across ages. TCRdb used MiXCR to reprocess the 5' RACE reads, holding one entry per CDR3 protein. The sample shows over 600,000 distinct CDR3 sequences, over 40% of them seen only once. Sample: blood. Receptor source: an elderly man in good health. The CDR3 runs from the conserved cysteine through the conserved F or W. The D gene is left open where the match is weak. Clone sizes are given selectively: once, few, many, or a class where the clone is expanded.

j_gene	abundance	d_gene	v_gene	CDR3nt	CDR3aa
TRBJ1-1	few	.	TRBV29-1	TGCAGCGTTGTACCGGACACAAAGAAGGTTGAAGCTTTCTTT	CSVVPDTKKVEAFF
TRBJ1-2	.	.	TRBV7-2	TGTGCCAGCAGCTTATCAAGAGACCTCCAAGGCTACACCTTC	CASSLSRDLQGYTF
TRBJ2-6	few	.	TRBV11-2	TGTGCCAGCAGCTTAAGGGGTAAGGCCCTCTCTGGGGCCAACGTCCTGACTTTC	CASSLRGKALSGANVLTF
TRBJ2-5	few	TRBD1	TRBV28	TGTGCCAGCAGGAGACAGGGTGGGGAGACCCAGTACTTC	CASRRQGGETQYF
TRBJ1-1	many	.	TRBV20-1	TGCAGTGCTAGAATGCAACCGAACACTGAAGCTTTCTTT	CSARMQPNTEAFF
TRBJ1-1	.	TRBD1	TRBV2	TGTGCCAGCTCGGGACAGGGGTTAAGGACTGAAGCTTTCTTT	CASSGQGLRTEAFF
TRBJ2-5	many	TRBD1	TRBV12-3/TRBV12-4	TGTGCCAGCAGTTTGAGACAGGGGAGTGAGACCCAGTACTTC	CASSLRQGSETQYF
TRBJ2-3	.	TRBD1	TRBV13	TGTGCCAGCAGCCAAACAGGGGGCGCGACAGATACGCAGTATTTT	CASSQTGGATDTQYF
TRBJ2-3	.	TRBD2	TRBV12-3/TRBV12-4	TGTGCCAGCAGTCCACTAGCGGGAGTAATGCAGTATTTT	CASSPLAGVMQYF
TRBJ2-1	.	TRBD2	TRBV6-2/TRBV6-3	TGTGCCAGCAGCGAACTAGCGGGAGGATTCAATGAGCAGTTCTTC	CASSELAGGFNEQFF
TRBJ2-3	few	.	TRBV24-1	TGTGCCACCAGTGACCCCATGACAGATACGCAGTATTTT	CATSDPMTDTQYF
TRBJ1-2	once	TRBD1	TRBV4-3	TGCGCCAGCAGCAAAGACCGGGACAGGGGCTCTGGCTACACCTTC	CASSKDRDRGSGYTF
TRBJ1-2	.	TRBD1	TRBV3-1	TGTGCCAGCAGCCAATGGACAGGGGGCGCCTCCTATGGCTACACCTTC	CASSQWTGGASYGYTF
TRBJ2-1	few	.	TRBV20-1	TGCAGCGGTGTACTAGCCTTCTCCTACAATGAGCAGTTCTTC	CSGVLAFSYNEQFF
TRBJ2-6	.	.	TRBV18	TGTGCCAGCTCACTATCCACTGGGGCCACCGTCCTGACTTTC	CASSLSTGATVLTF
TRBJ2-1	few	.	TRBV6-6	TGTGCCAGCAGTTTGGCGTTCTGGGAGCAGTTCTTC	CASSLAFWEQFF
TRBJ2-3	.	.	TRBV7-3	TGTGCCAGCAGCTTAAGACACGGGATAGATACGCAGTATTTT	CASSLRHGIDTQYF
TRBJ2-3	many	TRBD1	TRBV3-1	TGTGCCAGCAGCCAAGTTGGGGCAGGGGGAGAGCAGTATTTT	CASSQVGAGGEQYF
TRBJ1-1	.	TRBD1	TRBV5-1	TGCGCCAGCAGATGGACAGGAGCCACCAACACTGAAGCTTTCTTT	CASRWTGATNTEAFF
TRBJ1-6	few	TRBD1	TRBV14	TGTGCCAGCAGCCAACGACAGGGAATAGGTTCACCCCTCCACTTT	CASSQRQGIGSPLHF
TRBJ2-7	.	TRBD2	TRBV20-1	TGCAGTGCGGGACTAGCGGGGGTAAACTACGAGCAGTACTTC	CSAGLAGVNYEQYF
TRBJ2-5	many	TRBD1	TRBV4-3	TGCGCCAGCAGCCCAGGGACAGCCAAGACCCAGTACTTC	CASSPGTAKTQYF
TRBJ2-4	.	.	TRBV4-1	TGCGCCAGCAGATCCTGCGACGGACGAGACAAAAACATTCAGTACTTC	CASRSCDGRDKNIQYF
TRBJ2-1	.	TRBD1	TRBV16	TGTGCCAGCACCGGGGGGACAGGGGGCTATGAGCAGTTCTTC	CASTGGTGGYEQFF
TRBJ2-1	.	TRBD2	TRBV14	TGTGCCAGCAGCCACAAGCGGGGGGTTCGAGATGAGCAGTTCTTC	CASSHKRGVRDEQFF
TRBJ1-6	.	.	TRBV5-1	TGCGCCAGCAGCTTGGACCTTGGGACACGCCGGCTTAGGGCCCTCCACTTT	CASSLDLGTRRLRALHF
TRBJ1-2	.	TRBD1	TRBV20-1	TGCAGTGCTAGAACCGGACAGGGGCTTAGATATGGCTACACCTTC	CSARTGQGLRYGYTF
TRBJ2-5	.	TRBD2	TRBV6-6	TGTGCCAGCAGTTACTCCCCTAGCGGGGGGGGCCAAGAGACCCAGTACTTC	CASSYSPSGGGQETQYF
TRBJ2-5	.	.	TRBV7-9	TGTGCCAGCAGCTTATTAAACAGACCGGAGACCCAGTACTTC	CASSLLNRPETQYF
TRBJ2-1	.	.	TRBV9	TGTGCCAGCAGCAGTCTTGGCTATGAGCAGTTCTTC	CASSSLGYEQFF
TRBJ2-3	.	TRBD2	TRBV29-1	TGCAGCGTTGAACGTATCGCGGGGGGACCCACAGATACGCAGTATTTT	CSVERIAGGPTDTQYF
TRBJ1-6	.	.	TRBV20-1	TGCAGTGCTAGGGAGACAGCAAATTCACCCCTCCACTTT	CSARETANSPLHF
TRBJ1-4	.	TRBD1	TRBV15	TGTGCCACCAGCAGAGGGGGATTCGAGGGACAGAATGAAAAACTGTTTTTT	CATSRGGFEGQNEKLFF
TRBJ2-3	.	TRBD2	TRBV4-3	TGCGCCAGCAGCCTAAGCGGGAGGAGCACAGATACGCAGTATTTT	CASSLSGRSTDTQYF
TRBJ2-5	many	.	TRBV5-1	TGCGCCAGCAGCTTAGGACAGGCAGCGGGGACCCAGTACTTC	CASSLGQAAGTQYF
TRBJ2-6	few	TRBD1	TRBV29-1	TGCAGCGTTGGGGACAGGGGGCAAGCTGGGGCCAACGTCCTGACTTTC	CSVGDRGQAGANVLTF
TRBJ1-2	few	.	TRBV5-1	TGCGCCAGCAGCTTAGTTCCGGACAAGTCCTATGGCTACACCTTC	CASSLVPDKSYGYTF
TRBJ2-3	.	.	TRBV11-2	TGTGCCAGCAGCTTAGACTACAGCACAGATACGCAGTATTTT	CASSLDYSTDTQYF
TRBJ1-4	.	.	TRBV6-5	TGTGCCAGAAACGGTTCAACTAATGAAAAACTGTTTTTT	CARNGSTNEKLFF
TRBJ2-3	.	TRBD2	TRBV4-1	TGCGCCAGCAGCCAAGAACAGGCGGCTAGCGGGAGTACAGATACGCAGTATTTT	CASSQEQAASGSTDTQYF
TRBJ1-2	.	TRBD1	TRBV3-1	TGTGCCAGCAGCCAGCGGGACAGGTACACCTTC	CASSQRDRYTF
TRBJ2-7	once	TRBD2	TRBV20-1	TGCAGTGCTAGTGGATTGGGGTCGGGACTAGCGGGAGGCGAGCAGTACTTC	CSASGLGSGLAGGEQYF
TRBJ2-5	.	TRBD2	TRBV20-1	TGCAGTGCTAGAGATTCCCTAGCGGTTCAAGAGACCCAGTACTTC	CSARDSLAVQETQYF
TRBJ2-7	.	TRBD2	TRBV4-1	TGCGCCAGCAGCCAATTCGAGACTAGCGGGGGTAATGAGCAGTACTTC	CASSQFETSGGNEQYF
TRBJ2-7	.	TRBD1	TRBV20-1	TGCAGTGCTAGAGACCTCGGACAGGGGACCCTCTACGAGCAGTACTTC	CSARDLGQGTLYEQYF